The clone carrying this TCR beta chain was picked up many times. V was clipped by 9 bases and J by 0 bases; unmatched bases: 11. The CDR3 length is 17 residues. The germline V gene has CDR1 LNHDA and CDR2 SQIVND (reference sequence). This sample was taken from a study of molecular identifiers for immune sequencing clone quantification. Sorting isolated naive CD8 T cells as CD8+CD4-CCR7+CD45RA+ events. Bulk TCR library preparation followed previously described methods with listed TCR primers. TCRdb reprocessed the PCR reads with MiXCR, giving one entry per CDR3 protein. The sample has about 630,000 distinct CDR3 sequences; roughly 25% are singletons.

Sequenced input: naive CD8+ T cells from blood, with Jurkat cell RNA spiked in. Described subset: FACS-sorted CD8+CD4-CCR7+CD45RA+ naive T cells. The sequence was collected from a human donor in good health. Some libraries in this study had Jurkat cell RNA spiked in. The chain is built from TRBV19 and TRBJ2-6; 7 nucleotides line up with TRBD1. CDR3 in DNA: TGTGCCAGAGAGGGGGCAGGGCCCAACTCTGGGGCCAACGTCCTGACTTTC. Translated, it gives CAREGAGPNSGANVLTF.